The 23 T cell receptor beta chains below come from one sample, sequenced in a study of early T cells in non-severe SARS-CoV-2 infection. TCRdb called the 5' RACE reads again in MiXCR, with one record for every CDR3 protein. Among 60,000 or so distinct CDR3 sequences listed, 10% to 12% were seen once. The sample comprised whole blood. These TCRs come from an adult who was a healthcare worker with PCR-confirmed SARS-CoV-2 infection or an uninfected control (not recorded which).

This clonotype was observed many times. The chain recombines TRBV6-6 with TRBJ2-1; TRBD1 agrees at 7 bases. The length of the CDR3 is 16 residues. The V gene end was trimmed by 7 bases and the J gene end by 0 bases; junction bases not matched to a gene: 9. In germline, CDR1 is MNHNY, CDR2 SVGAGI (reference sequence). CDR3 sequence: CASTYSRGSSYNEQFF. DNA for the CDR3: TGTGCCAGCACTTATTCCAGGGGGAGCTCCTACAATGAGCAGTTCTTC.

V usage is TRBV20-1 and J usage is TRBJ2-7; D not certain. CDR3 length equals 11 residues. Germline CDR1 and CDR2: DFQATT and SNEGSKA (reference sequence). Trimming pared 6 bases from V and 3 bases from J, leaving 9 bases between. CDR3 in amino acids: CSAETGYEQYF. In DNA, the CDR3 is TGCAGTGCCGAGACGGGCTACGAGCAGTACTTC.

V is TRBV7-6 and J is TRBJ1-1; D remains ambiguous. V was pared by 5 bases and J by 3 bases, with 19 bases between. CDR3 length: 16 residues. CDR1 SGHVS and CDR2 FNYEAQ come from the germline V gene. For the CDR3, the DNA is TGTGCCAGCAGCCCTAAGAGGCAGGTTGGGGACACTGAAGCTTTCTTT. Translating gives CASSPKRQVGDTEAFF.

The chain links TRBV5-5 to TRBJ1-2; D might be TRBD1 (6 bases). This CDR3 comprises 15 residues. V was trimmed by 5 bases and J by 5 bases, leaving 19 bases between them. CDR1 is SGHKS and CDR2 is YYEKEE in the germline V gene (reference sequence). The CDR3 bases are TGTGCCAGCAGTTATGCCCAGGGGACGGTATATGGCTACACCTTC. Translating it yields CASSYAQGTVYGYTF.

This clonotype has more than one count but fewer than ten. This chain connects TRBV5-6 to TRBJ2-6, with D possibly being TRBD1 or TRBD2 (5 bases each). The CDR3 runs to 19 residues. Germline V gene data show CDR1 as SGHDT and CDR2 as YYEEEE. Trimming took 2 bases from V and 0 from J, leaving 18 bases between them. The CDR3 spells CASSFRGPPDSSGANVLTF. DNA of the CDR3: TGTGCCAGCAGCTTTCGGGGACCTCCAGACTCCTCTGGGGCCAACGTCCTGACTTTC.

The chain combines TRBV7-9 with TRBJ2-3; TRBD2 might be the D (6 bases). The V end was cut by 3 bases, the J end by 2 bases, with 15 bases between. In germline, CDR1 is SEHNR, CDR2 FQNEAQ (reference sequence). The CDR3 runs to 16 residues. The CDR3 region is CASSFSGTDFTDTQYF. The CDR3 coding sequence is TGTGCCAGCAGCTTCAGTGGGACTGACTTCACAGATACGCAGTATTTT.

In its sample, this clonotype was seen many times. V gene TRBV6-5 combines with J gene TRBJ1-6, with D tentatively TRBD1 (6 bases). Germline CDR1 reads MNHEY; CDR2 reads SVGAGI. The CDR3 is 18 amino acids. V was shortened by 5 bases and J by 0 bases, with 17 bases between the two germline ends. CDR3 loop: CASSRLSTGSSYNSPLHF. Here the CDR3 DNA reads TGTGCCAGCAGTCGTCTTTCTACAGGGAGCTCCTATAATTCACCCCTCCACTTT.

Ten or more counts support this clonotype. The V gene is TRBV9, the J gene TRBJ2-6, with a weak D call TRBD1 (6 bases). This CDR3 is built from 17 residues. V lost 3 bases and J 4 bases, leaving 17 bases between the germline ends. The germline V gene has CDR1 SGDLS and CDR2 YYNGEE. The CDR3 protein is CASSASLGQLGANVLTF. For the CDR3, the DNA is TGTGCCAGCAGCGCGTCCCTCGGACAGTTGGGGGCCAACGTCCTGACTTTC.

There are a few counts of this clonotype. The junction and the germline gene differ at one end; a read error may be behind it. This CDR3 is CASSLAVGGGEDEQFF. The CDR3 coding sequence is TGTGCTAGCAGCTTAGCCGTTGGCGGGGGGGAAGATGAGCAGTTCTTC. The chain links TRBV7-7 to TRBJ2-1, with TRBD2 identical over 9 bases. The CDR3 runs 16 residues. The germline V gene encodes CDR1 SSHAT and CDR2 FNYEAQ (reference sequence).

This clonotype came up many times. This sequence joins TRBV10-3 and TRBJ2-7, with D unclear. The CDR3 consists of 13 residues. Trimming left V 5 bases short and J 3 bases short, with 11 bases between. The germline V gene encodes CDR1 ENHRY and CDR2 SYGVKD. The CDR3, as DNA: TGTGCCATCAGTCTGGCAACCCTCTACGAGCAGTACTTC. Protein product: CAISLATLYEQYF.

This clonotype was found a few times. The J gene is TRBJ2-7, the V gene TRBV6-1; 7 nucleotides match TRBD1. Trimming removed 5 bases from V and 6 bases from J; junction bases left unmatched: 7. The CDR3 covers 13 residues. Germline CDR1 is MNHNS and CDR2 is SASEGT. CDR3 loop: CASSSQGRGEQYF. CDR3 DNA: TGTGCCAGCAGTTCACAGGGGAGAGGCGAGCAGTACTTC.

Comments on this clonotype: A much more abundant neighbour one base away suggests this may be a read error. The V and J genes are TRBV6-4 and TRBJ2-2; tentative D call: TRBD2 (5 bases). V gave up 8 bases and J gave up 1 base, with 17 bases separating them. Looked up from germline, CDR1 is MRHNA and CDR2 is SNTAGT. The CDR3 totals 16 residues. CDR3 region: CASGRGGRENTGELFF. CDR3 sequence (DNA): TGTGCCAGCGGCCGAGGAGGTCGGGAGAACACCGGGGAGCTGTTTTTT.

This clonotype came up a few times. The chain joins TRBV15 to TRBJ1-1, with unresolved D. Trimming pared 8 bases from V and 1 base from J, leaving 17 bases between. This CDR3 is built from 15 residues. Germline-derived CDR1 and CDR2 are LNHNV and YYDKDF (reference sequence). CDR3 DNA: TGTGCCACCCGAGTTGGTTTTGCCCCGAACACTGAAGCTTTCTTT. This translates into CATRVGFAPNTEAFF.

This CDR3 reads CASSFGASGYEQYF. CDR3 DNA sequence: TGTGCCAGCAGCTTCGGGGCTAGCGGATACGAGCAGTACTTC. The J gene is TRBJ2-7, the V gene TRBV7-9, with 7 bases fitting TRBD2. Trimming removed 3 bases from V and 4 bases from J; junction bases left unmatched: 6. This CDR3 is built from 14 residues. Germline assignment: CDR1 SEHNR and CDR2 FQNEAQ (reference sequence).

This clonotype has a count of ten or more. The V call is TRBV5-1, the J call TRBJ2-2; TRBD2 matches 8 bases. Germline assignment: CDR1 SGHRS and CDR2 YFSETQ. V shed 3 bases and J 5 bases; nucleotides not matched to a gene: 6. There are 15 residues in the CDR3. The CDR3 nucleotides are TGCGCCAGCAGCTATATAGCGGGGCGGACCGGGGAGCTGTTTTTT. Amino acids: CASSYIAGRTGELFF.

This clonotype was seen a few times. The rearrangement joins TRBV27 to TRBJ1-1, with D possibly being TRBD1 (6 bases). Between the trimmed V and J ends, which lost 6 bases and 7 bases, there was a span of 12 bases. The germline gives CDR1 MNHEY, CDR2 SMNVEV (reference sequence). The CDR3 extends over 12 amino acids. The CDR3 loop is CASRGNRVEAFF. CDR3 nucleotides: TGTGCCAGCAGAGGGAACAGGGTTGAAGCTTTCTTT.

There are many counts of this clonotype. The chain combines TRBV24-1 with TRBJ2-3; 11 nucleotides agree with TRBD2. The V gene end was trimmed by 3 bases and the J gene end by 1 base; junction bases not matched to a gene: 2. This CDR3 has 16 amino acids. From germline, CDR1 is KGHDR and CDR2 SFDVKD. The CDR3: CATSDPTSGGTDTQYF. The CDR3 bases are TGTGCCACCAGTGATCCGACTAGCGGGGGCACAGATACGCAGTATTTT.

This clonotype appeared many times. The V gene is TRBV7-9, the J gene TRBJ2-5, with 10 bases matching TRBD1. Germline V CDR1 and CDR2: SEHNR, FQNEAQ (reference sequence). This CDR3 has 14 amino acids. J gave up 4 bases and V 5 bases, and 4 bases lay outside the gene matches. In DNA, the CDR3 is TGTGCCAGCAGCCAATGGGACAGGGGAGAGACCCAGTACTTC. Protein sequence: CASSQWDRGETQYF.

CDR3 bases: TGTGCCAGCAGCTTAACCTTTTTCGGAGTGGCTTTCTTT. Its protein is CASSLTFFGVAFF. The rearrangement links TRBV7-9 to TRBJ1-1; no firm D call. This CDR3 has 13 amino acids. Germline CDR1 SEHNR, CDR2 FQNEAQ (reference sequence). The germline V and J ends were trimmed by 2 bases and 11 bases, with 15 bases remaining between them.

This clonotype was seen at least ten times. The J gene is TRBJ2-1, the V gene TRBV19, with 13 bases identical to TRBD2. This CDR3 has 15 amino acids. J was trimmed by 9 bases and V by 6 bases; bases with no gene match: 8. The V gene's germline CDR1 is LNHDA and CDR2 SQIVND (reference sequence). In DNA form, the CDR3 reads TGTGCCAGTAGCCGAGGGACTAGCGGGGTTGGTGAGCAGTTCTTC. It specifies CASSRGTSGVGEQFF.

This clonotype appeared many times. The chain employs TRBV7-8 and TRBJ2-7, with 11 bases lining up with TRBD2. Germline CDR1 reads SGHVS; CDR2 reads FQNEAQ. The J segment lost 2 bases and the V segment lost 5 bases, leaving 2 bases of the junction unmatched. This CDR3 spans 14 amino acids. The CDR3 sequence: CASSRTSGPYEQYF. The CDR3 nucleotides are TGTGCCAGCAGCCGGACTAGCGGGCCCTACGAGCAGTACTTC.

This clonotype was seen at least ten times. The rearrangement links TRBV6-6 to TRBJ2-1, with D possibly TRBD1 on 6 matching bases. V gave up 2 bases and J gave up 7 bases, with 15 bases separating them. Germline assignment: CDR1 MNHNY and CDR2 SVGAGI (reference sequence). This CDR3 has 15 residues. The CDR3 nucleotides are TGTGCCAGCAGTTACGGTCAGGGGAAAACGAATGAGCAGTTCTTC. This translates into CASSYGQGKTNEQFF.

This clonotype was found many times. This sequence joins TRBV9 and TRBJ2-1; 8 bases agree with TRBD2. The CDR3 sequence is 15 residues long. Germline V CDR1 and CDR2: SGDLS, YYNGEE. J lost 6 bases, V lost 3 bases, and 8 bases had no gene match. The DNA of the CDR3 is TGTGCCAGCAGCGCGGGGGGGACGTCTTTCAATGAGCAGTTCTTC. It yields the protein CASSAGGTSFNEQFF.